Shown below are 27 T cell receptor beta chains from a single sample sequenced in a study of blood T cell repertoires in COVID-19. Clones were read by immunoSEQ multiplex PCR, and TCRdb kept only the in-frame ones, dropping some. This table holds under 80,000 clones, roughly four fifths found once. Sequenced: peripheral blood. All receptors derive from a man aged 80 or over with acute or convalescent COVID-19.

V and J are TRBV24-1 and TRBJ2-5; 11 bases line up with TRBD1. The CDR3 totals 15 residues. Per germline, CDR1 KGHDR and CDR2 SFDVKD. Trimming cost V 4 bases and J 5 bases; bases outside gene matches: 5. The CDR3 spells CATSDPGTGGETQYF. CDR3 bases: TGTGCCACCAGTGACCCCGGGACAGGGGGGGAGACCCAGTACTTC.

The CDR3 DNA reads TGTGCCAGCAGCCAGATTAGCGGGGGGGCCTTAAATGAGCAGTTCTTC. Its translation: CASSQISGGALNEQFF. V and J are TRBV14 and TRBJ2-1; 11 bases are a match to TRBD2. With 3 bases clipped from V and 7 bases from J, the junction kept 8 bases outside the gene matches. Germline assignment: CDR1 SGHDN and CDR2 FVKESK. The CDR3 covers 16 residues.

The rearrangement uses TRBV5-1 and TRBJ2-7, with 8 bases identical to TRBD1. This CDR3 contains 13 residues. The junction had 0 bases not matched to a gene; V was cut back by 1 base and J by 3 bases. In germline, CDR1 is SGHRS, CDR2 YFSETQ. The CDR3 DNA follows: TGCGCCAGCAGCTTGACAGGGGGCTACGAGCAGTACTTC. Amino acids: CASSLTGGYEQYF.

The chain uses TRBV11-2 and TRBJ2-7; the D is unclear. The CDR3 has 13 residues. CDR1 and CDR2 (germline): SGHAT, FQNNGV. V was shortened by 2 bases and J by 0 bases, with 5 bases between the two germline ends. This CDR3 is CASSLHSSYEQYF. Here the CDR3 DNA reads TGTGCCAGCAGCTTACACAGCTCCTACGAGCAGTACTTC.

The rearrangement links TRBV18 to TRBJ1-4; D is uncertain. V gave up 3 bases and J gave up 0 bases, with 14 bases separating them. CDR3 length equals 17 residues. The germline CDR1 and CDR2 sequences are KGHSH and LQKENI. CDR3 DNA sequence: TGTGCCAGCTCACCCCGCCCCTCGAGGGCAACTAATGAAAAACTGTTTTTT. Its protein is CASSPRPSRATNEKLFF.

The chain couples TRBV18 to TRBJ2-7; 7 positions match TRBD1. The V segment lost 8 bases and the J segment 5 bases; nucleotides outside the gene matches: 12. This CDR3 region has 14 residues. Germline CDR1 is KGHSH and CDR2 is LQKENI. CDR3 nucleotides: TGTGCCAGCGATACAGGGGCGCGCGGCCACGAGCAGTACTTC. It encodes CASDTGARGHEQYF.

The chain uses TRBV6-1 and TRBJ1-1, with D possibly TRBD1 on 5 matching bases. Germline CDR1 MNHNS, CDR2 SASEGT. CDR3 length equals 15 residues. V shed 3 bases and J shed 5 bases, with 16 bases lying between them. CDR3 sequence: CASSDVSGVLTEAFF. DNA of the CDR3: TGTGCCAGCAGTGACGTTTCGGGGGTTCTAACTGAAGCTTTCTTT.

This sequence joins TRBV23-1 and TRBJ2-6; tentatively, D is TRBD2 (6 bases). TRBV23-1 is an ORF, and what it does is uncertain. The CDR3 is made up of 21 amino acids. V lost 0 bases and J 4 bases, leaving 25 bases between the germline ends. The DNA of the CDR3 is TGCGCCAGCAGTCAATCTCTTGATGGAGGGGCCGCTATTAAGGGGGCCAACGTCCTGACTTTC. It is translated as CASSQSLDGGAAIKGANVLTF.

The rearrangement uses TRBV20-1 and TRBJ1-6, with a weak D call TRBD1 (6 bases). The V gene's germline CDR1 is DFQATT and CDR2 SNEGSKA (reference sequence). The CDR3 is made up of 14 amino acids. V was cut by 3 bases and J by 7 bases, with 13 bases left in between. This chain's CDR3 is CSASLQGPNSPLHF. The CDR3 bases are TGCAGTGCTAGTTTACAGGGACCAAATTCACCCCTCCACTTT.

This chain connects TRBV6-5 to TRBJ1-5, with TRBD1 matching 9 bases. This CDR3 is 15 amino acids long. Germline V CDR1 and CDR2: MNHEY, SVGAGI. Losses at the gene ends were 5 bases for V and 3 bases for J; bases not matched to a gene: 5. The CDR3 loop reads CASSHGQGFNQPQHF. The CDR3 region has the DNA TGTGCCAGCAGTCACGGACAGGGGTTCAATCAGCCCCAGCATTTT.

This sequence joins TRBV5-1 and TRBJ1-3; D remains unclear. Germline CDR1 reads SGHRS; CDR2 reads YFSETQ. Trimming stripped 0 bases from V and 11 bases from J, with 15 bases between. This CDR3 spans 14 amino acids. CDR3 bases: TGCGCCAGCAGCTTGGAGACAAGTTCTCACGCCATATATTTT. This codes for CASSLETSSHAIYF.

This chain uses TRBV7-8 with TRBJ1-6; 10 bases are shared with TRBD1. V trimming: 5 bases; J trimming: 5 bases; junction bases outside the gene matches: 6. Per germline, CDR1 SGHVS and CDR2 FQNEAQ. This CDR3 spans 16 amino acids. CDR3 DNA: TGTGCCAGCAGCCTACGACAGGGGGCCAATAATTCACCCCTCCACTTT. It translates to CASSLRQGANNSPLHF.

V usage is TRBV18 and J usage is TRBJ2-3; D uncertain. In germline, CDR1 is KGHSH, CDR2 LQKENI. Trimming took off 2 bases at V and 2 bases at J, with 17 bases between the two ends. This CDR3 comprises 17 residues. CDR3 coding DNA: TGTGCCAGCTCACCAGCGAACAGCAAAATTCACACAGATACGCAGTATTTT. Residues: CASSPANSKIHTDTQYF.

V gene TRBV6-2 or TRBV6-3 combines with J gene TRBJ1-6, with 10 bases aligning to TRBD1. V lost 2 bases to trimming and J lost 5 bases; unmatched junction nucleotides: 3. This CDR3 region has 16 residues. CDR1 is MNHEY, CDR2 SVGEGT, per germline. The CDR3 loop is CASSYGTGANNSPLHF. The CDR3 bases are TGTGCCAGCAGTTACGGGACAGGGGCGAATAATTCACCCCTCCACTTT.

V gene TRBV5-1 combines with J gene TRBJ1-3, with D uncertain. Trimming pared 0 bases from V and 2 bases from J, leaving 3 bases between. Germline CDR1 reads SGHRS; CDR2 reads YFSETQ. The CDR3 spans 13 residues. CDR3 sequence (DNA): TGCGCCAGCAGCTTGGGTACTGGAAACACCATATATTTT. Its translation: CASSLGTGNTIYF. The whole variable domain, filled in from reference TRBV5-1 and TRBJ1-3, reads KAGVTQTPRYLIKTRGQQVTLSCSPISGHRSVSWYQQTPGQGLQFLFEYFSETQRNKGNFPGRFSGRQFSNSRSEMNVSTLELGDSALYLCASSLGTGNTIYFGEGSWLTVV.

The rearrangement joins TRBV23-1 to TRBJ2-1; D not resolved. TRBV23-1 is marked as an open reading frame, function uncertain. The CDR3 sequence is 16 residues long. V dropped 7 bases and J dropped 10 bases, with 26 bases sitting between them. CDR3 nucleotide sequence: TGCGCCAGCATTAAAAATAGATTTGACGGGTCTTTAGAGCAGTTCTTC. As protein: CASIKNRFDGSLEQFF.

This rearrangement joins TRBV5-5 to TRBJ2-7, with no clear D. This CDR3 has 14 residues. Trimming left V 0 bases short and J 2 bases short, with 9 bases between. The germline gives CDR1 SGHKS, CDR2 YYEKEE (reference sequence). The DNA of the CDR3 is TGTGCCAGCAGCTTGGTAGCCCGCACCTACGAGCAGTACTTC. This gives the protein CASSLVARTYEQYF.

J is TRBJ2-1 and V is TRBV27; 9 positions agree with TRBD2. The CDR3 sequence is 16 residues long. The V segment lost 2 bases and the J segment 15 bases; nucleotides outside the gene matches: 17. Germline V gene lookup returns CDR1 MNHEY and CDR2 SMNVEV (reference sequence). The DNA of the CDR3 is TGTGCCAGCAGTTTACGGAGCGGGAGGCACCCCCCCATAGGGTTCTTC. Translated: CASSLRSGRHPPIGFF.

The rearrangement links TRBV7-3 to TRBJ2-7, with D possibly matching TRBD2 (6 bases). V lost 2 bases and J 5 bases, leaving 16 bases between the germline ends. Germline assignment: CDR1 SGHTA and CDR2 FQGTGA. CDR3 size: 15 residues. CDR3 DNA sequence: TGTGCCAGCAGCTTAGCCGGGACTCCCCTCAACGAGCAGTACTTC. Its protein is CASSLAGTPLNEQYF.

The CDR3 here is CASSTGQGDSTGELFF. The CDR3 DNA is TGCGCCAGCAGCACAGGACAGGGGGATAGCACCGGGGAGCTGTTTTTT. The chain is built from TRBV5-1 and TRBJ2-2; 10 bases map to TRBD1. The CDR3 runs to 16 residues. Looked up from germline, CDR1 is SGHRS and CDR2 is YFSETQ. Unmatched junction bases numbered 7, after V lost 4 bases and J lost 4 bases.

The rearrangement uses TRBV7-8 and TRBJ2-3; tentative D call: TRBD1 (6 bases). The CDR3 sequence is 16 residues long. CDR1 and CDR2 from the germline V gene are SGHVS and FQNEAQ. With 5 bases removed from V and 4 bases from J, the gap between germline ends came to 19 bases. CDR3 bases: TGTGCCAGCAGCCAGTTTAAGGTTAGACAGGCAGATACGCAGTATTTT. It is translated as CASSQFKVRQADTQYF.

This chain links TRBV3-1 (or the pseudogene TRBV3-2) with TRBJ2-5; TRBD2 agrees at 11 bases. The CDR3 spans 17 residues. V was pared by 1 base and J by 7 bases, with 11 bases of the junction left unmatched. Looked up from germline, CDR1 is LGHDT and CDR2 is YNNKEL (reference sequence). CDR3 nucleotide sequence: TGTGCCAGCAGCCAAGGTTCTCTAGCGGGGGGCCGCGGGACCCAGTACTTC. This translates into CASSQGSLAGGRGTQYF.

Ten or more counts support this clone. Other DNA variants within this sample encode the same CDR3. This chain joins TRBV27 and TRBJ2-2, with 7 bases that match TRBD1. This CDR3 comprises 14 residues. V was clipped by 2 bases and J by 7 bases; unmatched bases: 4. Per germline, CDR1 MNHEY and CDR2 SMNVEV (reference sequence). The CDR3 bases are TGTGCCAGCAGTTTAAGACAGGGAAGCGGGGAGCTGTTTTTT. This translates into CASSLRQGSGELFF.

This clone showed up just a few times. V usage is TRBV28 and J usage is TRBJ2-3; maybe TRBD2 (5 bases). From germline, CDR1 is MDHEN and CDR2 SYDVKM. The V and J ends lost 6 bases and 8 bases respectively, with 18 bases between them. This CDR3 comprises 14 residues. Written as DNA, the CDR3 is TGTGCCAGCAGCACCCGGACTCCTTCTGGTACGCAGTATTTT. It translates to CASSTRTPSGTQYF.

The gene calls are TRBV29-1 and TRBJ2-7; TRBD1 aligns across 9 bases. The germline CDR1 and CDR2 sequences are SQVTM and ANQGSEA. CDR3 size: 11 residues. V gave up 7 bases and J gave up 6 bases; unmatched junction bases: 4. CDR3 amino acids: CSAGTGFEQYF. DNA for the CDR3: TGCAGCGCAGGGACAGGGTTCGAGCAGTACTTC.

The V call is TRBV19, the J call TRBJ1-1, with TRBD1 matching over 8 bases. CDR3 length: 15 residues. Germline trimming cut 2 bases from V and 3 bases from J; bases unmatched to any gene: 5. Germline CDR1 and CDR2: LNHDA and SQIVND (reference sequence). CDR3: CASSISTGGDTEAFF. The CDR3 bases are TGTGCCAGTAGTATAAGCACAGGGGGAGACACTGAAGCTTTCTTT.

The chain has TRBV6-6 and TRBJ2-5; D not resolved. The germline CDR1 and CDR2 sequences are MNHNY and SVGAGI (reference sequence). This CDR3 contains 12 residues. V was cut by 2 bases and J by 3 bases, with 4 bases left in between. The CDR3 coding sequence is TGTGCCAGCAGTTACATCGAAGAGACCCAGTACTTC. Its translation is CASSYIEETQYF.